This TCR beta chain was identified in a study of blood T cell repertoires in COVID-19. Some clones are missing from TCRdb's copy, which holds only in-frame ones; the method was immunoSEQ multiplex PCR. Of under 350,000 clones in the sample, roughly 91% were seen once. This CDR3 is built from 16 residues. Germline V gives CDR1 SNHLY, CDR2 FYNNEI. V was pared by 1 base and J by 0 bases, with 10 bases between. This sequence originates from a man in his forties with acute or convalescent COVID-19. Specimen: peripheral blood. The chain combines TRBV2 with TRBJ1-3, with a weak D call TRBD1 (5 bases). CDR3: CASSEGEGFSGNTIYF. CDR3 in DNA: TGTGCCAGCAGTGAAGGGGAGGGGTTCTCTGGAAACACCATATATTTT.